The following is a T cell receptor (beta chain) sequence with its context. Recruits, aged roughly 18 to 95 years, lived in 24 US areas. Method: immunoSEQ multiplex PCR; TCRdb's copy keeps in-frame clones and lacks some. The sample holds more than 110,000 clones; 60% to 80% are singletons and the top ten take roughly 2.9%. The source of the sample is a study of blood T cell repertoires in COVID-19. Germline-derived CDR1 and CDR2 are SGHRS and YFSETQ. V was pared by 3 bases and J by 3 bases, with 19 bases between. This CDR3 region has 16 residues. The chain employs TRBV5-1 and TRBJ2-7; D is perhaps TRBD1 (6 bases). The material sequenced was PBMCs or T cells enriched from blood (not recorded which). The clonotype was recovered from a woman between 50 and 59 years old who had recovered from COVID-19. The CDR3 DNA reads as TGCGCCAGCAGCTCCACCTGGGGGCCTCGAGGCTACGAGCAGTACTTC. Its translation: CASSSTWGPRGYEQYF. The full variable domain, in which reference TRBV5-1 and TRBJ2-7 provide the parts outside the CDR3, is KAGVTQTPRYLIKTRGQQVTLSCSPISGHRSVSWYQQTPGQGLQFLFEYFSETQRNKGNFPGRFSGRQFSNSRSEMNVSTLELGDSALYLCASSSTWGPRGYEQYFGPGTRLTVT.